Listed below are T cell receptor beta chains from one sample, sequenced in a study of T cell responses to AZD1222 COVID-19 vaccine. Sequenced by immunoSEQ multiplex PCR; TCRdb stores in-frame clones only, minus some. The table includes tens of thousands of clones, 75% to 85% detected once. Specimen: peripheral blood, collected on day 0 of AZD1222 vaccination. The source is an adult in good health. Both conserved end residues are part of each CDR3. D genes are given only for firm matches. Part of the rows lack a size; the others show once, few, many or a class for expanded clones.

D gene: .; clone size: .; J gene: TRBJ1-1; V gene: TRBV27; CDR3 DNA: TGTGCCAGCAGTTTTGCCACAGGGTTCACTGAAGCTTTCTTT; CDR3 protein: CASSFATGFTEAFF
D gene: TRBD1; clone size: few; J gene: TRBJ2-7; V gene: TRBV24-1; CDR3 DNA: TGTGCCACCAGCTCGGGACAGCCTCCCTACGAGCAGTACTTC; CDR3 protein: CATSSGQPPYEQYF
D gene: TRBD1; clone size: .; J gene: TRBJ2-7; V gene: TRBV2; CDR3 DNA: TGTGCCAGTAACAGGGGGAGCTCCTACGAGCAGTACTTC; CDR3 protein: CASNRGSSYEQYF
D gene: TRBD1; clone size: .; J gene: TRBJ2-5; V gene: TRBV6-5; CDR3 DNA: TGTGCCAGCAGTTACTCAGGGACAGGGGGTTGGGAGACCCAGTACTTC; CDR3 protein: CASSYSGTGGWETQYF
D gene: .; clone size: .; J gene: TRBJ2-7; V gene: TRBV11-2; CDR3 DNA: TGTGCCAGCAGCTTAGGCGGGTACCTGTACGAGCAGTACTTC; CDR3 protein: CASSLGGYLYEQYF
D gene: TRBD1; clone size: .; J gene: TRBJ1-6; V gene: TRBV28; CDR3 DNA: TGTGCCAGCAGTTCGGACAGGGTTGGTAATTCACCCCTCCACTTT; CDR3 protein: CASSSDRVGNSPLHF
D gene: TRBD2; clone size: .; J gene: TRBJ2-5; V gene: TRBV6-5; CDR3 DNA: TGTGCCAGCAGTTACTCACTAGCGGGGTTCCAAGAGACCCAGTACTTC; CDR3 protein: CASSYSLAGFQETQYF
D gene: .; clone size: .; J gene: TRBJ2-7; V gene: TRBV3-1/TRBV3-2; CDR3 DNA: TGTGCCAGCAGCCATCAAGGAAGGGGGGACGAGCAGTACTTC; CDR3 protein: CASSHQGRGDEQYF
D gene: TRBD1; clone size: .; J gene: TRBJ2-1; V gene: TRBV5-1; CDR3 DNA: TGCGCCAGCAGCATACGGACAGGGGCAGCGAATGAGCAGTTCTTC; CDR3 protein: CASSIRTGAANEQFF
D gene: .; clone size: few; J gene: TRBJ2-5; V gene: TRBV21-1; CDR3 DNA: TGTGCCACCTTACTGACCTGGAGCCGGACCCAGTACTTC; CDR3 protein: CATLLTWSRTQYF
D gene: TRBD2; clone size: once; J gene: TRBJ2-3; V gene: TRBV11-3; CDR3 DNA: TGTGCCAGCAGCCCTAGCGGGGGCCCTTTCACAGATACGCAGTATTTT; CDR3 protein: CASSPSGGPFTDTQYF
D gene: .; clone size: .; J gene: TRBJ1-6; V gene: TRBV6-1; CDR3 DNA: TGTGCCAGCAGTGAACTTGTAGGGACGGGTTCACCCCTCCACTTT; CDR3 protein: CASSELVGTGSPLHF
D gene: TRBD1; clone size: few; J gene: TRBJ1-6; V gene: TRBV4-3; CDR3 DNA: TGCGCCAGCAGCCAAGGACAGGGCTCCTATAATTCACCCCTCCACTTT; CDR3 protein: CASSQGQGSYNSPLHF
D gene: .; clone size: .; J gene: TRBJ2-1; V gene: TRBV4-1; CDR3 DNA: TGCGCCAGCAGCCAAAACGGCAATGAGCAGTTCTTC; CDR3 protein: CASSQNGNEQFF
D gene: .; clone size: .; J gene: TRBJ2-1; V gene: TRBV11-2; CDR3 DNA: TGTGCCAGCAGCTTAGAGGGAGTCAATGAGCAGTTCTTC; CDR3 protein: CASSLEGVNEQFF
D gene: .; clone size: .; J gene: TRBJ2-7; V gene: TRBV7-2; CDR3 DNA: TGTGCCAGCAGCTTAGATCGGGGACGGACCCACGAGCAGTACTTC; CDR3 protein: CASSLDRGRTHEQYF
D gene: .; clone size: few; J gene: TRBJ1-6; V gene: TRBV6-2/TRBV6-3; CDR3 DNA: TGTGCCAGCAGTGCGAGAAATAATTCACCCCTCCACTTT; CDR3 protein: CASSARNNSPLHF
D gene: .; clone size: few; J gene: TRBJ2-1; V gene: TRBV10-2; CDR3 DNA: TGCGCCAGCAGTGAGTCGAGGGGGTACAATGAGCAGTTCTTC; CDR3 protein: CASSESRGYNEQFF
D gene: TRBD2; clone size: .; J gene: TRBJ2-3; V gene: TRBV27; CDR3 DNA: TGTGCCACCCACTACGGGGGACTAGCCAGGGGGGTGGCAGATACGCAGTATTTT; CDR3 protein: CATHYGGLARGVADTQYF
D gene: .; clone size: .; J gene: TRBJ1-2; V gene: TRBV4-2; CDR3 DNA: TGTGCCAGCAGCTCCGGGTTAGAGGAGGGCTACACCTTC; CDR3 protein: CASSSGLEEGYTF
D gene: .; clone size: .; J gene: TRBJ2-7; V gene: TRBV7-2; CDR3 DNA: TGTGCCAGCAGCCCAAGCCAGAGCTACGAGCAGTACTTC; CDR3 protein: CASSPSQSYEQYF
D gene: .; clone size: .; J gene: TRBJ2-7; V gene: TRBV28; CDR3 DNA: TGTGCCAGCAGTTCCAGGGGCAGGGAGGCGTACGAGCAGTACTTC; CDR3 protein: CASSSRGREAYEQYF
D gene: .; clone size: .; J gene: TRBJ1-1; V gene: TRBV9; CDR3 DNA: TGTGCCAGCAGCCCGAGACGGGGGGCGAACACTGAAGCTTTCTTT; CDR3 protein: CASSPRRGANTEAFF
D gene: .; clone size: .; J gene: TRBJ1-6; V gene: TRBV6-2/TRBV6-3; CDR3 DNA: TGTGCCAGCACCCCCCTGGAGAGCTATAATTCACCCCTCCACTTT; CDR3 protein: CASTPLESYNSPLHF
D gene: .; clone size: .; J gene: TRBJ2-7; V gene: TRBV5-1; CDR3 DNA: TGCGCCAGCAGCTTGGCCCCGGGGGCAGTCTCCTACGAGCAGTACTTC; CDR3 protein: CASSLAPGAVSYEQYF
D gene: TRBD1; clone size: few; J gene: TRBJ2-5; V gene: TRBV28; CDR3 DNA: TGTGCCAGCAGTGCGCGACAGGGTTGGGAGACCCAGTACTTC; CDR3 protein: CASSARQGWETQYF
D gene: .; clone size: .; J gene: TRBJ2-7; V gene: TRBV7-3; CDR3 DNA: TGTGCCAGCAGCTTAAGCGCGGGTCCCTACGAGCAGTACTTC; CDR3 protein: CASSLSAGPYEQYF
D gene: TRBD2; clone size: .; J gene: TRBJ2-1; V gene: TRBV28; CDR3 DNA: TGTGCCAGCAGTTTGGGCGGGAGTAGGGATGAGCAGTTCTTC; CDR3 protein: CASSLGGSRDEQFF
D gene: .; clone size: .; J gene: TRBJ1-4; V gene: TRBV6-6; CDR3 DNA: TGTGCCAGCAGTCGAGCCGGACCGACAACTAATGAAAAACTGTTTTTT; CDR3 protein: CASSRAGPTTNEKLFF
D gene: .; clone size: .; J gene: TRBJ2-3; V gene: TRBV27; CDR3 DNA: TGTGCCAGCAGTTTGGGCTTCAGCACAGATACGCAGTATTTT; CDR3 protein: CASSLGFSTDTQYF
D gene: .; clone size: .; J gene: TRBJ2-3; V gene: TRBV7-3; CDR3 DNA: TGTGCCAGCAGCAGTAGCGGATTCACAGATACGCAGTATTTT; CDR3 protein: CASSSSGFTDTQYF
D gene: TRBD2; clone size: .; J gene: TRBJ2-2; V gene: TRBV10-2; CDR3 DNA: TGCGCCAGCAGGGGGGGGGAGAAAGACACCGGGGAGCTGTTTTTT; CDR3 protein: CASRGGEKDTGELFF
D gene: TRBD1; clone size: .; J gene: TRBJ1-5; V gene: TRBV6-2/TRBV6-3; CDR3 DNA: TGTGCCAGCAGTTATGCGACCTACAGGGGAGGTCAGCCCCAGCATTTT; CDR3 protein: CASSYATYRGGQPQHF
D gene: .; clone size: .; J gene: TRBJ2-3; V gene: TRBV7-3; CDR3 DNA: TGTGCCAGCAGCTTAGGCTCAGGGACAGATACGCAGTATTTT; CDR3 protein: CASSLGSGTDTQYF
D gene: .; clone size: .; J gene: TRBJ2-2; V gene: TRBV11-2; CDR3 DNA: TGTGCCAGCAGCTTGAATAGCGTATCCGGGGAGCTGTTTTTT; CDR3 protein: CASSLNSVSGELFF
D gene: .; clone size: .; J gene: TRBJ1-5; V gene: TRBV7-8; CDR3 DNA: TGTGCCAGCAGCTTAAAGAGGGAGTTGGGCAATCAGCCCCAGCATTTT; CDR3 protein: CASSLKRELGNQPQHF
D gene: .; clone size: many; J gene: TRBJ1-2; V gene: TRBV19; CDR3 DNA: TGTGCCACCGGACCTGGCTACACCTTC; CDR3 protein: CATGPGYTF
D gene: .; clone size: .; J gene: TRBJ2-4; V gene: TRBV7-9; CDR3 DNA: TGTGCCAGCAGCTTAGGGGGGGCGCGTTTGGACATTCAGTACTTC; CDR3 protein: CASSLGGARLDIQYF
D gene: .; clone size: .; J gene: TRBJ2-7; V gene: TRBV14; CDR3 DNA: TGTGCCAGCAGCCAAGACCGGGCCTTACAACAGTACTTC; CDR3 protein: CASSQDRALQQYF
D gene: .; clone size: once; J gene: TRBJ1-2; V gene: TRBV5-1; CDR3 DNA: TGCGCCAGCAGCTTTACAGGGATGGGCTACACCTTC; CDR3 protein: CASSFTGMGYTF
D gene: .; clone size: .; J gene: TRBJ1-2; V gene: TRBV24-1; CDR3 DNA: TGTGCCACCAGTCGCAAGGACGGAAACTATGGCTACACCTTC; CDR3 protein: CATSRKDGNYGYTF
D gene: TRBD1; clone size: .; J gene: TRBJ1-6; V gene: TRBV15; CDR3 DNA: TGTGCCACCAGTTTAAACAGGGGGACAGGGAATTCACCCCTCCACTTT; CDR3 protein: CATSLNRGTGNSPLHF
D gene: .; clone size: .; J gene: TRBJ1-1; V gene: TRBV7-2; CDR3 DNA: TGTGCCAGCAGCCGCGGGCTGTACACTGAAGCTTTCTTT; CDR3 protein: CASSRGLYTEAFF
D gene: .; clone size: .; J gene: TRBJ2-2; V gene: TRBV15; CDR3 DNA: TGTGCCACCAGCAGCCCATTAGTGGGGGTCGGGGGTGACATGAACACCGGGGAGCTGTTTTTT; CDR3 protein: CATSSPLVGVGGDMNTGELFF
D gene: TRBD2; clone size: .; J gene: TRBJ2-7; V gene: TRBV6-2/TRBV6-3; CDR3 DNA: TGTGCCAGCAGTTACTCTCCCCGGGGGGGGACGAACCCCTACGAGCAGTACTTC; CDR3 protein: CASSYSPRGGTNPYEQYF
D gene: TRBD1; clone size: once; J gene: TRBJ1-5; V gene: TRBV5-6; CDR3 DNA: TGTGCCAGCAGCTCTCGGCTCCGGGACAGGAAAAATAGCAATCAGCCCCAGCATTTT; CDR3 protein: CASSSRLRDRKNSNQPQHF